A single count supports the clone carrying this T cell receptor beta chain. Its antigen is as yet unknown. Sequencing was performed with immunoSEQ multiplex PCR; in TCRdb, only in-frame clones are kept and a portion is missing. Of some 46,000 clones listed, roughly 90% are singletons. This sample is part of a study of OX40 agonist ivuxolimab in advanced cancers. Study results and limitations: On average, CD8+ T cells had more expanded clones than CD4+. Clonal expansion from baseline to week 6 occurred in both CD4+ and CD8+ T cells. Relatively little clonal expansion, among the lowest observed, appeared in partial responders at 0.1-3.0 mg/kg.

The sequenced sample was CD4+ or CD8+ T cells sorted from blood, obtained in a trial of the OX40 agonist ivuxolimab. The clonotype originates from an adult with an advanced solid tumor such as melanoma, head and neck, liver or kidney cancer.

The CDR3 DNA reads TGTGCCAGCAGCTTGGGACTAGCGGACACAGATACGCAGTATTTT. Protein product: CASSLGLADTDTQYF. This chain links TRBV7-8 with TRBJ2-3; TRBD2 agrees at 11 bases. The trim removed 3 bases at V and 2 bases at J, leaving 1 base unmatched. CDR1 and CDR2 (germline): SGHVS, FQNEAQ. This CDR3 region has 15 residues.